This T cell receptor beta chain was captured by sequencing in a study of radiation and T cells in renal cell carcinoma. Study-wide background: Nephrectomy followed 15 Gy stereotactic body radiation by 4 weeks.

The sample's time point: baseline pretreatment blood. Documented treatment: 15 Gy SBRT to primary tumor, nephrectomy 4 weeks later. The patient's renal cell carcinoma had clear cell pathology. The protocol was immunoSEQ multiplex PCR, while the TCRdb copy is restricted to in-frame clones and leaves out a portion. The sample has some 95,000 clones; 70% to 90% are singletons. Germline loops: CDR1 KGHSH, CDR2 LQKENI. Trimming removed 4 bases from V and 5 bases from J, with 14 bases in between. This CDR3 has 14 residues. The sequence was collected from a middle-aged man with renal cell carcinoma. The source material was blood, sampled from a patient whose treatment included radiotherapy and nephrectomy. The V gene is TRBV18, the J gene TRBJ2-5; possible D gene TRBD1, 5 bases. CDR3 amino acids: CASSRLGVAETQYF. In DNA form, the CDR3 reads TGTGCCAGCTCACGCCTAGGGGTTGCGGAGACCCAGTACTTC.